This is a list of T cell receptor beta chains from one sample in a study of T cell repertoires in aging, cancer and after chemotherapy. TCRdb redid the calling of the multiplex PCR reads with MiXCR, one entry per CDR3 protein. The sample contains 1,500 to 2,000 distinct CDR3 sequences, less than 30% of which appear only once. The specimen sequenced was blood. Source of these receptors: a human donor with a blood cancer. The donor label of this sample is uncertain. The CDR3 runs from the conserved cysteine through the conserved F or W. A D gene is named only where the DNA matches it firmly. Only some rows state a clone size, as once, few, many or a class for expanded clones.

J: TRBJ1-1; size: NA; D: NA; V: TRBV6-5; CDR3: CASSYSAGPAFF; DNA: TGTGCCAGCAGTTACTCGGCAGGTCCGGCTTTCTTT
J: TRBJ2-5; size: NA; D: TRBD1; V: TRBV5-4; CDR3: CASSLVGQGFRETQYF; DNA: TGTGCCAGCAGCTTGGTAGGACAGGGGTTTCGAGAGACCCAGTACTTC
J: TRBJ2-7; size: few; D: NA; V: TRBV6-4; CDR3: CASSVTAGYEQYF; DNA: TGTGCCAGCAGTGTAACAGCGGGCTACGAGCAGTACTTC
J: TRBJ1-1; size: medium-sized; D: TRBD1; V: TRBV6-6; CDR3: CASSYGQGLNTEAFF; DNA: TGTGCCAGCAGTTACGGACAGGGGTTGAACACTGAAGCTTTCTTT
J: TRBJ2-2; size: NA; D: TRBD2; V: TRBV27; CDR3: CASSPFGGRGANTGELFF; DNA: TGTGCCAGCAGTCCATTTGGAGGGCGGGGGGCGAACACCGGGGAGCTGTTTTTT
J: TRBJ2-7; size: NA; D: NA; V: TRBV6-2/TRBV6-3; CDR3: CASSGLHYEQYF; DNA: TGTGCCAGTTCGGGGCTGCACTACGAGCAGTACTTC
J: TRBJ2-4; size: few; D: NA; V: TRBV11-3; CDR3: CASSPRRDRVKNIQYF; DNA: TGTGCCAGCAGCCCGCGACGCGACCGCGTCAAAAACATTCAGTACTTC
J: TRBJ1-6; size: NA; D: TRBD1; V: TRBV7-3; CDR3: CASSLGQGRNSPLHF; DNA: TGTGCCAGCAGCCTTGGACAGGGCAGGAATTCACCCCTCCACTTT
J: TRBJ2-7; size: few; D: NA; V: TRBV14; CDR3: CASSQGSGFAYEQYF; DNA: TGTGCCAGCAGCCAAGGTTCGGGTTTCGCATACGAGCAGTACTTC
J: TRBJ1-5; size: NA; D: NA; V: TRBV2; CDR3: CASRQGLEQPQHF; DNA: TGTGCCAGCAGACAGGGTCTTGAGCAGCCCCAGCATTTT
J: TRBJ2-1; size: NA; D: TRBD2; V: TRBV11-3; CDR3: CASSESSGKGYNEQFF; DNA: TGTGCCAGCAGCGAGAGTAGCGGGAAAGGGTATAATGAGCAGTTCTTC
J: TRBJ1-2; size: NA; D: TRBD1; V: TRBV7-9; CDR3: CASSLGQEGGYTF; DNA: TGTGCCAGCAGCCTTGGACAGGAAGGAGGCTACACCTTC
J: TRBJ2-7; size: NA; D: NA; V: TRBV5-6; CDR3: CASSLVAGSYEQYF; DNA: TGTGCCAGCAGCTTGGTTGCGGGGTCCTACGAGCAGTACTTC
J: TRBJ1-5; size: NA; D: TRBD1; V: TRBV18; CDR3: CASSPRTGEQPQHF; DNA: TGTGCCAGCTCACCGCGTACAGGGGAACAGCCCCAGCATTTT
J: TRBJ2-7; size: few; D: TRBD1; V: TRBV6-4; CDR3: CASSGQGTYEQYF; DNA: TGTGCCAGCAGCGGACAGGGAACCTACGAGCAGTACTTC
J: TRBJ2-7; size: NA; D: NA; V: TRBV7-6; CDR3: CASSLEVGEQYF; DNA: TGTGCCAGCAGCTTAGAAGTCGGCGAGCAGTACTTC
J: TRBJ1-6; size: few; D: NA; V: TRBV6-5; CDR3: CASSYVRTPGRSSYNSPLHF; DNA: TGTGCCAGCAGTTACGTTAGAACTCCCGGGCGGAGCTCCTATAATTCACCCCTCCACTTT
J: TRBJ2-5; size: NA; D: TRBD2; V: TRBV7-6; CDR3: CASSTWTRETQYF; DNA: TGTGCCAGCAGCACCTGGACTAGGGAGACCCAGTACTTC
J: TRBJ2-3; size: NA; D: TRBD2; V: TRBV20-1; CDR3: CSARDMKRGGPTDTQYF; DNA: TGCAGTGCTAGAGATATGAAGCGGGGGGGACCTACAGATACGCAGTATTTT
J: TRBJ2-7; size: large; D: NA; V: TRBV6-2/TRBV6-3; CDR3: CASTKDHDTAKGEQYF; DNA: TGTGCCAGCACCAAAGACCATGACACTGCGAAGGGCGAGCAGTACTTC
J: TRBJ2-7; size: medium-sized; D: NA; V: TRBV13; CDR3: CASSPRPRLKDEQYF; DNA: TGTGCCAGCAGCCCCCGCCCCCGCCTAAAAGATGAGCAGTACTTC
J: TRBJ1-6; size: NA; D: NA; V: TRBV12-3/TRBV12-4; CDR3: CASSRSGANSPLHF; DNA: TGTGCCAGCAGTCGGTCAGGGGCTAATTCACCCCTCCACTTT
J: TRBJ1-5; size: NA; D: NA; V: TRBV12-3/TRBV12-4; CDR3: CASSTAANQPQHF; DNA: TGTGCCAGCTCAACAGCGGCCAATCAGCCCCAGCATTTT
J: TRBJ2-3; size: few; D: TRBD2; V: TRBV6-2/TRBV6-3; CDR3: CASSFESGRRSADTQYF; DNA: TGTGCCAGCAGTTTTGAGAGCGGGAGGCGGAGTGCAGATACGCAGTATTTT
J: TRBJ2-7; size: NA; D: TRBD2; V: TRBV18; CDR3: CASSPGGRSYEQYF; DNA: TGTGCCAGCTCACCTGGCGGGAGATCCTACGAGCAGTACTTC
J: TRBJ1-2; size: few; D: NA; V: TRBV6-2/TRBV6-3; CDR3: CASSPVGGKGGYTF; DNA: TGTGCCAGCAGTCCCGTCGGGGGGAAAGGAGGCTACACCTTC
J: TRBJ1-5; size: NA; D: TRBD1; V: TRBV6-2/TRBV6-3; CDR3: CASSRQGKSTVNQPQHF; DNA: TGTGCCAGCAGTCGACAGGGCAAAAGTACCGTAAATCAGCCCCAGCATTTT
J: TRBJ2-2; size: NA; D: TRBD2; V: TRBV20-1; CDR3: CSASRTAGWNTGELFF; DNA: TGCAGTGCTAGTCGTACAGCGGGATGGAACACCGGGGAGCTGTTTTTT
J: TRBJ1-3; size: NA; D: TRBD1; V: TRBV4-3; CDR3: CASSRATGGLDTIYF; DNA: TGCGCCAGCAGCCGAGCGACAGGGGGCTTAGACACCATATATTTT
J: TRBJ1-3; size: NA; D: TRBD1; V: TRBV28; CDR3: CAGQGAFGNTIYF; DNA: TGTGCCGGACAGGGGGCGTTTGGAAACACCATATATTTT
J: TRBJ2-5; size: NA; D: NA; V: TRBV19; CDR3: CASSRERWGEAQYF; DNA: TGTGCCAGTAGTCGTGAGCGGTGGGGGGAGGCCCAGTACTTC
J: TRBJ2-6; size: NA; D: TRBD1; V: TRBV28; CDR3: CASSSPGQGFSGANVLTF; DNA: TGTGCCAGCAGTTCCCCCGGACAGGGGTTCTCTGGGGCCAACGTCCTGACTTTC
J: TRBJ2-7; size: few; D: NA; V: TRBV5-1; CDR3: CASSLDRPSYEQYF; DNA: TGCGCCAGCAGCTTGGACAGACCTTCCTACGAGCAGTACTTC
J: TRBJ2-2; size: NA; D: TRBD1; V: TRBV20-1; CDR3: CSASRSGGRTGELFF; DNA: TGCAGTGCTAGCCGATCAGGGGGCAGAACCGGGGAGCTGTTTTTT
J: TRBJ2-7; size: few; D: TRBD1; V: TRBV18; CDR3: CASSVGGSYEQYF; DNA: TGTGCCAGCTCAGTAGGGGGCAGCTACGAGCAGTACTTC
J: TRBJ1-1; size: few; D: NA; V: TRBV6-2/TRBV6-3; CDR3: CASREIGGTEAFF; DNA: TGTGCCAGCAGAGAAATAGGGGGGACTGAAGCTTTCTTT
J: TRBJ1-6; size: few; D: NA; V: TRBV27; CDR3: CASSLWGLGLDNSPLHF; DNA: TGTGCCAGCAGTTTATGGGGGTTGGGGCTCGATAATTCACCCCTCCACTTT
J: TRBJ1-2; size: NA; D: NA; V: TRBV29-1; CDR3: CSVEGDGYTF; DNA: TGCAGCGTTGAGGGGGATGGCTACACCTTC
J: TRBJ2-5; size: medium-sized; D: TRBD2; V: TRBV29-1; CDR3: CSVSLAGPQETQYF; DNA: TGCAGCGTTAGTCTAGCGGGGCCCCAAGAGACCCAGTACTTC
J: TRBJ2-3; size: NA; D: NA; V: TRBV2; CDR3: CASTSLQVLTDTQYF; DNA: TGTGCCAGCACATCCCTACAGGTCCTGACTGATACGCAGTATTTT
J: TRBJ2-1; size: few; D: TRBD1; V: TRBV5-6; CDR3: CASSLVQGAGNEQFF; DNA: TGTGCCAGCAGCTTAGTACAGGGGGCTGGCAATGAGCAGTTCTTC
J: TRBJ2-7; size: few; D: TRBD2; V: TRBV18; CDR3: CASSPQRGEREQYF; DNA: TGTGCCAGCTCACCTCAGCGGGGGGAGAGGGAGCAGTACTTC
J: TRBJ1-6; size: NA; D: NA; V: TRBV30; CDR3: CACTGASHNSPLHF; DNA: TGTGCCTGCACCGGGGCCAGCCATAATTCACCCCTCCACTTT
J: TRBJ1-2; size: few; D: NA; V: TRBV7-6; CDR3: CASSLGTENYGYTF; DNA: TGTGCCAGCAGCTTAGGGACAGAGAACTATGGCTACACCTTC
J: TRBJ2-5; size: NA; D: NA; V: TRBV7-6; CDR3: CASSLEVGVQYF; DNA: TGTGCCAGCAGCTTAGAAGTCGGCGTGCAGTACTTC
J: TRBJ2-5; size: large; D: TRBD2; V: TRBV27; CDR3: CASSLLLAGGLETQYF; DNA: TGTGCCAGCAGTTTACTCCTAGCGGGAGGGCTCGAGACCCAGTACTTC
J: TRBJ2-3; size: few; D: NA; V: TRBV19; CDR3: CASSLDGALIDTQYF; DNA: TGTGCCAGTAGCCTTGACGGGGCCCTAATAGATACGCAGTATTTT
J: TRBJ1-1; size: NA; D: NA; V: TRBV15; CDR3: CATSRGGRTEAFF; DNA: TGTGCCACCAGCAGAGGGGGGAGGACTGAAGCTTTCTTT
J: TRBJ2-2; size: few; D: NA; V: TRBV15; CDR3: CATSRETGGTGELFF; DNA: TGTGCCACCAGCAGGGAGACTGGCGGGACCGGGGAGCTGTTTTTT
J: TRBJ1-6; size: medium-sized; D: NA; V: TRBV27; CDR3: CASSGFTGSGNSPLHF; DNA: TGTGCCAGCAGCGGATTTACGGGTTCCGGGAATTCACCCCTCCACTTT
J: TRBJ1-1; size: few; D: TRBD1; V: TRBV19; CDR3: CASSITGGTEAFF; DNA: TGTGCCAGTAGTATAACAGGGGGCACTGAAGCTTTCTTT
J: TRBJ2-2; size: few; D: NA; V: TRBV18; CDR3: CASCPGNTGELFF; DNA: TGTGCCAGCTGCCCCGGGAACACCGGGGAGCTGTTTTTT
J: TRBJ1-4; size: few; D: NA; V: TRBV6-1; CDR3: CASSVGFSGEKLFF; DNA: TGTGCCAGCAGTGTAGGGTTCTCCGGTGAAAAACTGTTTTTT